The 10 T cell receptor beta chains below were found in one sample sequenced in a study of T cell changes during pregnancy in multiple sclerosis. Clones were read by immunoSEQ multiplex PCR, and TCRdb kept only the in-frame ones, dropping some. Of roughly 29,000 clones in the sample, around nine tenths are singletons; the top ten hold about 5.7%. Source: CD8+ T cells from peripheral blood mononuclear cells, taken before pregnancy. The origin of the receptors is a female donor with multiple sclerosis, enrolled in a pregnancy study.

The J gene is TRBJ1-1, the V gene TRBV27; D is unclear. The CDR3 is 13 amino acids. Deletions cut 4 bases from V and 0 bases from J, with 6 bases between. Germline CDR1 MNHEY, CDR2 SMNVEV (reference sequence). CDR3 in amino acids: CASSSGVNTEAFF. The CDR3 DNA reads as TGTGCCAGCAGTTCAGGTGTGAACACTGAAGCTTTCTTT.

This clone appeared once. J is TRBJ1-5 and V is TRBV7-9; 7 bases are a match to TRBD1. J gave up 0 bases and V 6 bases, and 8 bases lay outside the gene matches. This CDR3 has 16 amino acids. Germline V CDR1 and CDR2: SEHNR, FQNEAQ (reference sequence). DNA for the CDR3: TGTGCCAGCAGTTGGGACAGTTCGGATAGCAATCAGCCCCAGCATTTT. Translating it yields CASSWDSSDSNQPQHF. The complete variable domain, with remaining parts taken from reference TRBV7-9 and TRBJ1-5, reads DTGVSQNPRHKITKRGQNVTFRCDPISEHNRLYWYRQTLGQGPEFLTYFQNEAQLEKSRLLSDRFSAERPKGSFSTLEIQRTEQGDSAMYLCASSWDSSDSNQPQHFGDGTRLSIL.

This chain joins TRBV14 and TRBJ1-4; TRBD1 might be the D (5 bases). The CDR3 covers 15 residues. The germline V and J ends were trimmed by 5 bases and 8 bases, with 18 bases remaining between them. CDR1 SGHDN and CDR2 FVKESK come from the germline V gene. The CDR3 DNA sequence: TGTGCCAGCAGCTCCCAACAGGACCCCTGGGAAAAACTGTTTTTT. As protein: CASSSQQDPWEKLFF.

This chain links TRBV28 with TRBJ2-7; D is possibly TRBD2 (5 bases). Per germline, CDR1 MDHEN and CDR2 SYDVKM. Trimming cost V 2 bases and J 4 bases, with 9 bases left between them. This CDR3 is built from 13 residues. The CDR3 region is CASSLIPGYEQYF. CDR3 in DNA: TGTGCCAGCAGTTTAATCCCGGGGTACGAGCAGTACTTC.

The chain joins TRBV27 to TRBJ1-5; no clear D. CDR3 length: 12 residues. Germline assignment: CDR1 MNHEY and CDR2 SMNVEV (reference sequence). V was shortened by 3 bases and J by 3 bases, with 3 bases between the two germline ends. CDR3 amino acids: CASSFLNQPQHF. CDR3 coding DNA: TGTGCCAGCAGTTTTCTCAATCAGCCCCAGCATTTT.

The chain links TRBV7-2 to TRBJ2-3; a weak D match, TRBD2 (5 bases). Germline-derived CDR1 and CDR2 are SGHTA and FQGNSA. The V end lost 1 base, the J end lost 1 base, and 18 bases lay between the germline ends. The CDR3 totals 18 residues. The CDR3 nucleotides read TGTGCCAGCAGCTTAGTAAGCGGCAGCCCCTTTGGCACAGATACGCAGTATTTT. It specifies CASSLVSGSPFGTDTQYF.

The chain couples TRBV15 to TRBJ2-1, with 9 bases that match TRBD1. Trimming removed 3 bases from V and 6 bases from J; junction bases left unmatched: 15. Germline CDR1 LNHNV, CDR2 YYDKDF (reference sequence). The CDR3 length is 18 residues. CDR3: CATSRVSVGTGSANEQFF. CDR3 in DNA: TGTGCCACCAGCAGGGTGTCTGTCGGGACAGGGTCGGCCAATGAGCAGTTCTTC.

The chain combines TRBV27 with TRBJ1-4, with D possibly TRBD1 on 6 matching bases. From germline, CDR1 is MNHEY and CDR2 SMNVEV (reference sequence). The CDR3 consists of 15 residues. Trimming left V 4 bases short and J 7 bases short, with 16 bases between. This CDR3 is CASSSGRDTSEKLFF. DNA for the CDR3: TGTGCCAGCAGTTCCGGACGGGACACGAGTGAAAAACTGTTTTTT.

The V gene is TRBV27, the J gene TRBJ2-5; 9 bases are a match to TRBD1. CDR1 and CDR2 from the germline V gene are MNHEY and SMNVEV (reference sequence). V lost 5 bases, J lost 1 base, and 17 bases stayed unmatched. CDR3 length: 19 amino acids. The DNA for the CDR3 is TGTGCCAGCAGTCCCTCCCGGGACAGGGCCCCTAGGGGCCAAGAGACCCAGTACTTC. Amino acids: CASSPSRDRAPRGQETQYF.

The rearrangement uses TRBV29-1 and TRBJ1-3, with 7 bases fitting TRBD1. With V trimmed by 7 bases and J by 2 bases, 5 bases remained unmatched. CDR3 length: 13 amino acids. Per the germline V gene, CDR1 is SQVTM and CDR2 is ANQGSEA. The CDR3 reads CSAQGGPGNTIYF. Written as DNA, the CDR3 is TGCAGCGCCCAGGGGGGACCTGGAAACACCATATATTTT.